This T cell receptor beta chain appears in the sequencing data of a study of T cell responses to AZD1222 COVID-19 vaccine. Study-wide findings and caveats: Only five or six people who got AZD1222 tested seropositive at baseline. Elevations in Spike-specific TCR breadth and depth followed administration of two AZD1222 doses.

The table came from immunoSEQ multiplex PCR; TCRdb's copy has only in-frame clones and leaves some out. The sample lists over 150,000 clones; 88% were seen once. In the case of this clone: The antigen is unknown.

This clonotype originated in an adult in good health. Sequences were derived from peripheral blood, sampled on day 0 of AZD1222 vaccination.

CDR3 DNA: TGCGCCAGCAGCTTGTCGGGACAGGGTCGTTGGAATGAGCAGTTCTTC. This sequence encodes CASSLSGQGRWNEQFF. The chain is built from TRBV5-1 and TRBJ2-1; TRBD1 agrees at 9 bases. Germline V gene data show CDR1 as SGHRS and CDR2 as YFSETQ. The CDR3 runs 16 residues. The V segment lost 1 base and the J segment 7 bases; nucleotides outside the gene matches: 9.